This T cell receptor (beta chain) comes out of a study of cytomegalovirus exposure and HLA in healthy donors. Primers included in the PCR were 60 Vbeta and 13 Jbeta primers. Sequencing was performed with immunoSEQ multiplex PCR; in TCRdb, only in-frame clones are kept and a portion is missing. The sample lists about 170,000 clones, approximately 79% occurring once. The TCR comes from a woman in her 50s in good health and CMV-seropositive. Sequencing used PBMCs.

The CDR3 nucleotides read TGCGCCAGCAGCTCGGAGACAGGGGGTAATAATTCACCCCTCCACTTT. Translated, it gives CASSSETGGNNSPLHF. V is TRBV5-1 and J is TRBJ1-6, with 9 bases matching TRBD1. The trim removed 3 bases at V and 5 bases at J, leaving 6 bases unmatched. There are 16 residues in the CDR3. The germline gives CDR1 SGHRS, CDR2 YFSETQ.